This TCR beta chain stems from a study of shared clonotypes between healthy human individuals (dated by TCRdb to 2018 to 2021). The study in broad terms: The cohort included three men and a couple of women between 18 and 49 years of age. Per donor, three plates each were used for CD4 naive and CD4 memory, two for CD8 naive, and one for CD8 memory. The study deeply sequenced blood TCR repertoires of five healthy adults to estimate repertoire size and the extent of clonotype sharing between individuals. To increase sequencing depth and limit assay-specific biases, TCR repertoire library preparation and sequencing were carried out by different laboratories using diverse techniques. Between about 0.94 and 10 billion PBMCs per donor were obtained by leukapheresis. General findings and caveats noted by the study authors: Higher generation probabilities were observed for clonotypes shared by all four sorted-subset donors than for non-shared clonotypes. Naive subsets generally had larger estimated clonotype richness than memory subsets did. Incomplete sequencing was indicated by rarefaction of sorted-subset datasets, despite the large sequencing depth. About 5% of naive CD4, 3.5% of naive CD8, about 2.1% of memory CD4, and around 0.42% of memory CD8 clonotypes were shared across a few donors. Only blood was sampled, and tissue TCR repertoires likely differ from those in blood. Based on pairwise subsampling, the degree of clonotype sharing among donors was expected to be affected by sequencing depth. Because the study included a small number of donors, the genetic and exposure-history diversity represented was limited.

In its sample, this clone was seen a few times. There is no known antigen for this receptor. Per-base qualities were not stored, and no clone one base away is much larger. Using the deep immunoSEQ assay, TCR CDR3 regions were amplified from genomic DNA by multiplex PCR. Genomic DNA extracted from each cell subset was distributed evenly over all wells of several immunoSEQ 96-well plates, and each plate served as one replicate. For sorted subsets, roughly 200 ng of genomic DNA, equivalent to around 31,000 T cell genomes, went into each replicate PCR. Purified libraries were quantified with a Qubit 3.0 fluorometer, sized on a Bioanalyzer 2100, and re-quantified with the KAPA Library Quantification kit. Every immunoSEQ 96-well plate was sequenced on a separate single-read 150-cycle Illumina NextSeq 550 flow cell. In the source study's methods: The immunoSEQ output contained only junctional sequences without quality scores, so filtering could not match that applied to full-length reads. Sequences were annotated with PyIR, a Python wrapper for IgBLAST v1.9, using IMGT germline references to assign V/J genes and CDR3. Any read was removed if the V/J assignment was weak (E-value above 1e-6), the CDR3 was missing, or the read contained stop codons, out-of-frame junctions, or ambiguous translated residues. A V3J clonotype was defined by an identical inferred V gene, J gene, and CDR3 amino acid sequence. Percentage overlap between repertoires was computed as shared unique clonotypes divided by the size of the smaller repertoire. Three approaches were used to assess repertoire richness: RTK rarefaction, the Chao1 estimator, and Recon v2.1 estimates of unobserved clonotypes. Generation probabilities were computed with OLGA for all TCRbeta clonotypes obtained by the gDNA method from a handful of donors. TCRdb limited this immuneACCESS table to in-frame rearrangements with V and J called. A share of clones is missing; checked studies link under half to unresolved V genes, and the rest is unexplained. V and J calls plus clone size are reproduced from that table; the DNA served to infer D and trimming. This sample gives some 790,000 clones in total; over 55% of them show up just once. The top ten clonotypes cover approximately 1.7% of the sample.

Donors were healthy HIV-negative adults with no recently reported acute infections or vaccinations. Only Caucasian adults living in Nashville, Tennessee, USA were represented among the donors. CD4+ T cells were enriched by magnetic negative selection; naive cells were then positively selected on CD45RA, and the negative fraction formed the memory subset. Blood was collected by leukapheresis, and PBMCs were isolated by Ficoll-Histopaque density gradient centrifugation and then cryopreserved in liquid nitrogen vapor phase. Analytical flow cytometry was used to check the purity and quantity of every magnetically sorted T cell population. Genomic DNA was isolated from each sorted fraction and quantified by UV absorbance on a Nanodrop 2000c. V loses 8 bases of germline sequence and J loses 2 bases, and the interval between the two ends is 18 bases. The CDR3 runs 15 amino acids, cysteine and phenylalanine included. Kept here is only the CDR3 DNA, which spans 45 bases and is read in frame from base 1. The germline V gene (reference sequence) specifies SEHNR as CDR1 and FQNEAQ as CDR2.

The chain is made from TRBV7-9 and TRBJ1-1, with the D gene not clear enough to name. The TCR was taken from a woman aged 25 to 45 in good health. Sequenced material: memory CD4+ T cells sorted from blood. The cell subset or site label for this specimen denotes: CD45RA-negative fraction. The CDR3 protein is CASSQRPIDNTEAFF. The DNA sequence follows: TGTGCCAGCTCCCAGCGTCCGATAGATAACACTGAAGCTTTCTTT.